This is a list of T cell receptor beta chains from one sample in a study of blood T cell repertoires in COVID-19. The table came from immunoSEQ multiplex PCR; TCRdb's copy has only in-frame clones and leaves some out. The sample has a few hundred thousand clones; 80% to 85% are singletons. Sequencing was done on a sample of peripheral blood. The receptors shown here come from a person aged 65 to 85 with COVID-19, enrolled during active disease. Each CDR3 is given with its conserved first and last residue. Fields, in order: J gene, V gene, D gene, clone size, CDR3 protein, CDR3 DNA. A D gene is named only where the DNA matches it firmly. Size is omitted from some rows. Given values are once, few, many or a class for expanded clones.

TRBJ1-1	TRBV7-6	NA	NA	CASTRTGVGTLKAFF	TGTGCCAGCACTCGAACGGGGGTTGGAACACTGAAAGCTTTCTTT
TRBJ1-3	TRBV11-2	NA	once	CASSLVSGGRSGNTIYF	TGTGCCAGCAGCTTAGTCTCTGGCGGCCGCTCTGGAAACACCATATATTTT
TRBJ1-2	TRBV4-1	NA	few	CASSQVGGGDGYTF	TGCGCCAGCAGCCAAGTCGGGGGGGGTGATGGCTACACCTTC
TRBJ2-2	TRBV11-2	NA	NA	CASGRDFNTGELFF	TGTGCCAGCGGGCGGGACTTCAACACCGGGGAGCTGTTTTTT
TRBJ2-1	TRBV5-4	TRBD2	NA	CASSSGTSGTSSYNEQFF	TGTGCCAGCAGCTCCGGGACTAGCGGGACGAGCTCCTACAATGAGCAGTTCTTC
TRBJ1-2	TRBV9	NA	NA	CASSVDPGRAEGYTF	TGTGCCAGCAGCGTAGATCCAGGGAGGGCGGAAGGCTACACCTTC
TRBJ2-2	TRBV2	TRBD1	many	CASSTGGYTGELFF	TGTGCCAGCAGTACAGGGGGGTATACCGGGGAGCTGTTTTTT
TRBJ2-3	TRBV7-9	NA	NA	CASSLEGHLSTDTQYF	TGTGCCAGCAGCTTAGAGGGACACCTTAGCACAGATACGCAGTATTTT
TRBJ2-7	TRBV19	TRBD2	NA	CASSTRLAGGIYEQYF	TGTGCCAGTAGTACGCGGCTAGCGGGAGGGATCTACGAGCAGTACTTC
TRBJ1-2	TRBV28	NA	NA	CASSLGANYGYTF	TGTGCCAGCAGTCTAGGAGCTAACTATGGCTACACCTTC
TRBJ1-5	TRBV24-1	NA	NA	CATSDSSGNSNQPQHF	TGTGCCACCAGTGATTCATCAGGGAATAGCAATCAGCCCCAGCATTTT
TRBJ1-1	TRBV19	TRBD1	NA	CASRRDRGNTEAFF	TGTGCCAGTAGGCGGGACAGGGGGAACACTGAAGCTTTCTTT
TRBJ1-2	TRBV5-1	TRBD1	NA	CASSFGTGTYGYTF	TGCGCCAGCAGCTTCGGGACAGGGACCTATGGCTACACCTTC
TRBJ2-7	TRBV5-1	TRBD2	NA	CASSLALAGVEQYF	TGCGCCAGCAGCTTGGCTCTAGCGGGGGTCGAGCAGTACTTC
TRBJ1-1	TRBV4-2	NA	once	CASSQGRGGNTEAFF	TGTGCCAGCAGCCAAGGCCGGGGGGGGAACACTGAAGCTTTCTTT
TRBJ1-1	TRBV7-9	NA	NA	CASSEDRVNTEAFF	TGTGCCAGCAGCGAGGACAGAGTGAACACTGAAGCTTTCTTT
TRBJ2-3	TRBV9	TRBD1	NA	CASSSRTGDGTDTQYF	TGTGCCAGCAGCTCTAGGACAGGGGATGGCACAGATACGCAGTATTTT
TRBJ2-1	TRBV30	NA	NA	CAWSESSYNEQFF	TGTGCCTGGAGTGAGAGCTCCTACAATGAGCAGTTCTTC
TRBJ1-6	TRBV30	NA	NA	CAWLWSRDSGPLHF	TGTGCCTGGCTATGGTCCCGGGACTCAGGACCCCTCCACTTT
TRBJ2-1	TRBV27	TRBD2	NA	CASSLGGSYNEQFF	TGTGCCAGCAGTTTGGGGGGGAGCTACAATGAGCAGTTCTTC
TRBJ2-1	TRBV12-3/TRBV12-4	NA	few	CASSFSGVNEQFF	TGTGCCAGCAGTTTTTCAGGGGTGAATGAGCAGTTCTTC
TRBJ2-7	TRBV24-1	NA	NA	CATSDFYKQYF	TGTGCCACCAGTGATTTTTATAAGCAGTACTTC
TRBJ1-1	TRBV4-1	NA	NA	CASSQDREGPHTEAFF	TGCGCCAGCAGCCAAGATCGGGAGGGCCCCCACACTGAAGCTTTCTTT
TRBJ2-7	TRBV20-1	TRBD2	NA	CSASGTSGKSSYEQYF	TGCAGTGCTAGTGGGACTAGCGGGAAGAGCTCCTACGAGCAGTACTTC
TRBJ2-1	TRBV7-3	TRBD1	NA	CASSLKQGYEQFF	TGTGCCAGCAGCTTAAAACAGGGGTATGAGCAGTTCTTC
TRBJ2-3	TRBV10-3	TRBD2	NA	CAISGGGTSGFDTQYF	TGTGCCATCAGTGGGGGCGGGACTAGCGGATTCGATACGCAGTATTTT
TRBJ1-1	TRBV6-6	TRBD1	NA	CATQKGAGDTEAFF	TGTGCCACCCAGAAGGGGGCTGGGGACACTGAAGCTTTCTTT
TRBJ2-1	TRBV29-1	NA	NA	CSVDPAGNEQFF	TGCAGCGTTGACCCAGCGGGTAATGAGCAGTTCTTC
TRBJ2-5	TRBV6-2/TRBV6-3	NA	NA	CASSLLRETQYF	TGTGCCAGCAGTTTACTGAGGGAGACCCAGTACTTC
TRBJ2-1	TRBV7-9	TRBD1	NA	CASSFGQGGAYNEQFF	TGTGCCAGCAGCTTCGGACAGGGGGGTGCCTACAATGAGCAGTTCTTC
TRBJ1-4	TRBV28	TRBD1	few	CASRTTGMDEKLFF	TGTGCCAGCAGGACGACAGGGATGGATGAAAAACTGTTTTTT
TRBJ2-7	TRBV11-3	TRBD1	few	CASSLYAGGYEQYF	TGTGCCAGCAGCTTGTACGCAGGGGGTTACGAGCAGTACTTC
TRBJ2-3	TRBV5-1	TRBD2	NA	CASSIRTSRSDTQYF	TGCGCCAGCAGCATAAGGACTAGTCGGTCAGATACGCAGTATTTT
TRBJ1-5	TRBV7-9	TRBD1	NA	CASSFGGQGHQPQHF	TGTGCCAGCAGCTTTGGGGGACAGGGGCATCAGCCCCAGCATTTT
TRBJ2-1	TRBV6-5	NA	once	CASSYSAAAQYNEQFF	TGTGCCAGCAGTTATTCAGCGGCAGCACAATACAATGAGCAGTTCTTC
TRBJ1-3	TRBV7-8	NA	NA	CASSPQGFLSSGNTIYF	TGTGCCAGCAGTCCGCAGGGTTTCCTTAGCTCTGGAAACACCATATATTTT
TRBJ2-3	TRBV6-1	NA	NA	CASSEQEDTQYF	TGTGCCAGCAGTGAACAGGAAGATACGCAGTATTTT
TRBJ2-7	TRBV4-3	NA	once	CASSQEQGNYEQYF	TGCGCCAGCAGCCAAGAACAGGGAAACTACGAGCAGTACTTC
TRBJ2-5	TRBV6-5	NA	NA	CASSYSQSETQYF	TGTGCCAGCAGTTACTCTCAGTCAGAGACCCAGTACTTC
TRBJ2-3	TRBV24-1	TRBD1	NA	CATSDPPGTVDADTQYF	TGTGCCACCAGTGACCCCCCTGGGACAGTGGACGCAGATACGCAGTATTTT
TRBJ2-1	TRBV7-9	TRBD1	NA	CASSKQGGELYNEQFF	TGTGCCAGCAGCAAACAGGGGGGAGAATTATACAATGAGCAGTTCTTC
TRBJ1-5	TRBV19	TRBD1	NA	CASSAWTGGDQPQHF	TGTGCCAGTAGTGCATGGACAGGGGGCGATCAGCCCCAGCATTTT
TRBJ2-7	TRBV11-2	TRBD2	NA	CASSLRLAATYEQYF	TGTGCCAGCAGCTTACGACTAGCGGCGACCTACGAGCAGTACTTC
TRBJ2-5	TRBV5-4	NA	NA	CASSLKLLFQETQYF	TGTGCCAGCAGCTTGAAGCTCCTATTCCAAGAGACCCAGTACTTC
TRBJ2-7	TRBV6-5	NA	NA	CASSTTGWYEQYF	TGTGCCAGCAGTACAACAGGGTGGTACGAGCAGTACTTC
TRBJ2-5	TRBV6-6	TRBD1	NA	CASSQGVLEETQYF	TGTGCCAGCAGCCAGGGGGTGCTGGAAGAGACCCAGTACTTC
TRBJ1-1	TRBV5-5	NA	NA	CASSPAPGTLEAFF	TGTGCCAGCAGCCCTGCTCCCGGGACTCTTGAAGCTTTCTTT
TRBJ1-1	TRBV10-3	TRBD1	once	CASQTGGEAFF	TGTGCCAGCCAGACAGGGGGTGAAGCTTTCTTT